This T cell receptor (beta chain) derives from a study of beta chain features in type 1 diabetes. Points from the study as a whole: There were fewer insertions and more deletions at the VDJ junctions of type 1 diabetes patients.

CDR1 and CDR2 from the germline V gene are SGHTA and FQGNSA. The ends were cut back, 5 bases at V and 6 bases at J, with 22 bases in the middle. CDR3 size: 17 residues. All of the isolated RNA was reverse transcribed, so expressed TCRB transcripts were sequenced. The repertoire was sequenced with immunoSEQ multiplex PCR; TCRdb's copy has only in-frame clones and lacks some. The sample lists 450,000 to 550,000 clones, around 30% occurring once. Points on this clone: What it binds is not known.

This TCR derives from a man between 18 and 29 years old in good health. The rearrangement uses TRBV7-2 and TRBJ2-2, with a tentative D call TRBD2 (6 bases). Sequencing used naive CD4+ T cells from blood. The CDR3 protein is CASSTTGTRSPPGELFF. The CDR3 region has the DNA TGTGCCAGCAGCACCACCGGGACTCGGAGTCCACCCGGGGAGCTGTTTTTT.